The present T cell receptor (beta chain) was sequenced within a study of shared clonotypes between healthy human individuals. Study-wide findings and caveats: Naive subsets usually exceeded memory subsets in estimated richness.

CD45RO negativity and positive selection for CCR7 defined naive CD8 cells, a population that excluded terminally differentiated effector memory CD45RA+ cells. Every donor, a Caucasian adult, lived in Nashville, Tennessee. J was trimmed by 0 bases and V by 0 bases; bases with no gene match: 13. The CDR3 runs to 20 residues. CDR1 and CDR2 (germline): LGHNA, YSLEER. Details on this clone: Its antigen remains unidentified.

A deep-level run was used for the assay. Repertoires were generated with immunoSEQ multiplex PCR, while TCRdb's copy carries only in-frame clones and drops some. The sample consists of some 2,000,000 clones, about 95% of them appearing once. The rearrangement links TRBV4-3 to TRBJ2-7; 11 nucleotides agree with TRBD2. This TCR was sampled from a man younger than 35 in good health. The sequencing input was naive CD8+ T cells sorted from blood. The CDR3 region has the DNA TGCGCCAGCAGCCAAGATATTCAGGTAGCGGGAGGGTTAAGCTCCTACGAGCAGTACTTC. Its protein product is CASSQDIQVAGGLSSYEQYF.